The 11 T cell receptor beta chains reported below all come from one sample, sequenced in a study of control samples from healthy donors and cancer patients (dated by TCRdb to 2018 to 2020). Library method: the immunoSEQ multiplex PCR assay. TCRdb provides this immuneACCESS table in a form limited to in-frame rearrangements. Some clones are lacking; in checked studies, under half of them reflect an unresolved V gene, and why the rest are absent is not known. The sample includes roughly 130,000 clones, with more than 70% observed a single time. The ten most abundant clones make up roughly 3.2% of the sample. The sequenced material came from blood. These receptor sequences come from a man aged 50 or older in good health.

CDR3 sequence: CASIDRFGAEAFF. The CDR3 DNA reads TGTGCCAGCATTGATCGATTCGGTGCTGAAGCTTTCTTT. The rearrangement uses TRBV2 and TRBJ1-1; D is uncertain. The CDR3 has 13 amino acids. CDR1 and CDR2 from the germline V gene are SNHLY and FYNNEI. V lost 7 bases and J lost 6, with 15 bases in between. The full variable domain, its missing parts supplied by reference TRBV2 and TRBJ1-1, is EPEVTQTPSHQVTQMGQEVILRCVPISNHLYFYWYRQILGQKVEFLVSFYNNEISEKSEIFDDQFSVERPDGSNFTLKIRSTKLEDSAMYFCASIDRFGAEAFFGQGTRLTVV.

V usage is TRBV19 and J usage is TRBJ2-5; the D gene is possibly TRBD2 (6 bases). V lost 6 bases and J lost 3, with 14 bases in between. This CDR3 region has 14 residues. Germline CDR1 LNHDA, CDR2 SQIVND (reference sequence). The CDR3 reads CASSFLGGEETQYF. CDR3 DNA sequence: TGTGCCAGTAGCTTTTTGGGGGGAGAAGAGACCCAGTACTTC.

This chain joins TRBV19 and TRBJ1-1, with a weak D call TRBD1 (5 bases). From germline, CDR1 is LNHDA and CDR2 SQIVND (reference sequence). V gave up 5 bases and J gave up 5 bases, with 12 bases separating them. The CDR3 loop spans 13 amino acids. DNA for the CDR3: TGTGCCAGTAGTTGGGACCGCGGAACTGAAGCTTTCTTT. The encoded protein is CASSWDRGTEAFF.

This clone was observed a few times. The V call is TRBV4-2, the J call TRBJ1-3, with D unresolved. Per the germline V gene, CDR1 is LGHNA and CDR2 is YNFKEQ. Deletions cut 5 bases from V and 0 bases from J, with 14 bases between. CDR3 length: 16 amino acids. The CDR3 spells CASSSYVGSSGNTIYF. CDR3 coding DNA: TGTGCCAGCAGCTCCTACGTGGGATCCTCTGGAAACACCATATATTTT.

This clone was recorded a few times. The chain carries TRBV7-8 and TRBJ1-4; D not resolved. V was trimmed by 5 bases and J by 3 bases, leaving 13 bases between them. Germline lookup yields CDR1 SGHVS and CDR2 FQNEAQ. The CDR3 runs to 15 residues. The CDR3 loop reads CASSGSRSPNEKLFF. The CDR3 DNA reads TGTGCCAGCAGCGGCTCCCGATCTCCTAATGAAAAACTGTTTTTT.

CDR3 in amino acids: CASSFTGVPEAFF. Written as DNA, the CDR3 is TGTGCCAGCAGCTTCACAGGGGTCCCTGAAGCTTTCTTT. V is TRBV11-2 and J is TRBJ1-1, with 7 bases fitting TRBD1. Germline loops: CDR1 SGHAT, CDR2 FQNNGV. Trimming cost V 3 bases and J 6 bases; bases outside gene matches: 4. This CDR3 has 13 amino acids. Based on the CDR3 plus reference TRBV11-2 and TRBJ1-1, the full variable domain is EAGVAQSPRYKIIEKRQSVAFWCNPISGHATLYWYQQILGQGPKLLIQFQNNGVVDDSQLPKDRFSAERLKGVDSTLKIQPAKLEDSAVYLCASSFTGVPEAFFGQGTRLTVV.

The rearrangement joins TRBV11-2 to TRBJ2-2; tentatively, D is TRBD1 or TRBD2 (5 bases each). This CDR3 has 14 amino acids. V was pared by 2 bases and J by 6 bases, with 10 bases between. Per germline, CDR1 SGHAT and CDR2 FQNNGV. The CDR3 DNA is TGTGCCAGCAGCTTAATCCGGGGACCCGGGGAGCTGTTTTTT. Amino acid sequence: CASSLIRGPGELFF.

The genes are TRBV11-2 and TRBJ1-1, with unresolved D. V was cut by 6 bases and J by 3 bases, with 11 bases left in between. This CDR3 region has 13 residues. CDR1 is SGHAT, CDR2 FQNNGV, per germline. This CDR3 reads CASSHAWDTEAFF. DNA of the CDR3: TGTGCCAGCAGTCACGCTTGGGACACTGAAGCTTTCTTT.

The chain is built from TRBV28 and TRBJ2-7, with no clear D. Germline CDR1 is MDHEN and CDR2 is SYDVKM. V was clipped by 5 bases and J by 3 bases, with 14 bases between them. The CDR3 consists of 14 residues. The CDR3 DNA sequence: TGTGCCAGCAGTCACCCTCCGAGGAGCTACGAGCAGTACTTC. It codes for CASSHPPRSYEQYF.

The chain joins TRBV7-2 to TRBJ2-1; 8 nucleotides line up with TRBD2. This CDR3 contains 14 residues. Germline V gives CDR1 SGHTA, CDR2 FQGNSA. Trimming removed 7 bases from V and 9 bases from J; junction bases left unmatched: 11. In DNA, the CDR3 is TGTGCCAGCAAGGCGGGGGGCCCAACTCCTGAGCAGTTCTTC. Translation gives CASKAGGPTPEQFF.

The gene calls are TRBV5-1 and TRBJ1-2, with TRBD1 matching 10 bases. Germline V lookup: CDR1 SGHRS, CDR2 YFSETQ. The CDR3 is 16 amino acids. The V and J ends lost 4 bases and 0 bases, in that order; junction bases with no gene match: 6. CDR3 nucleotide sequence: TGCGCCAGCAGCCTGGGACAGGGGAGGGCTAACTATGGCTACACCTTC. It specifies CASSLGQGRANYGYTF.